Sequencing of this TCR beta chain was carried out in a study of regulatory T cells in long-lasting Graves disease. The CDR3 spans 14 residues. Germline CDR1 reads SGHVS; CDR2 reads FQNEAQ. Trimming shortened V by 5 bases and J by 3 bases, and 13 bases separated the two germline ends. In regard to this clonotype: What it binds is not known.

Overall study results and limits: Persistent disease samples used TRBV28, TRBJ1-2 and TRBJ2-5 preferentially.

Time point noted: newly diagnosed GD, antithyroid drugs for less than 3 months. PBMC-derived RNA was used for the TCR library. The patients were drawn from one endocrinology department in Xi'an, China. Investigators prepared the TCR beta libraries by applying iRepertoire HTBI primers and Arm-PCR of CDR3 regions. TCRdb re-analysed the multiplex PCR reads in MiXCR, keeping a single row per CDR3 protein. The sample carries roughly 420,000 distinct CDR3 sequences, around 15% recorded once. Sequencing was performed on peripheral blood mononuclear cells (PBMCs), taken at new diagnosis, from a patient treated with antithyroid drugs. This TCR was sampled from a female donor with Graves disease. This chain links TRBV7-8 with TRBJ1-2; D not certain. The CDR3 DNA reads TGTGCCAGCAGCCCGAGGGAGGACGACTATGGCTACACCTTC. This codes for CASSPREDDYGYTF.